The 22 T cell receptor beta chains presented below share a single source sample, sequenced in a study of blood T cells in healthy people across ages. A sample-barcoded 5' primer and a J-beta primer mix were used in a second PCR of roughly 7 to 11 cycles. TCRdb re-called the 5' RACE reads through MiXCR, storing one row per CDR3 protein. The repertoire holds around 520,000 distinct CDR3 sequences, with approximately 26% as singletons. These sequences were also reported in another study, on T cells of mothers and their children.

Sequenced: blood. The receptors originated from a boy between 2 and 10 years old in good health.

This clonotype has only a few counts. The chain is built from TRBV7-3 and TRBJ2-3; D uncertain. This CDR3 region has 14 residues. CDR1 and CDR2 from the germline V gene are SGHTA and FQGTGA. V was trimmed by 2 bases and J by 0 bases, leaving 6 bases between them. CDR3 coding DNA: TGTGCCAGCAGCTTATGGCACAGCACAGATACGCAGTATTTT. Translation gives CASSLWHSTDTQYF.

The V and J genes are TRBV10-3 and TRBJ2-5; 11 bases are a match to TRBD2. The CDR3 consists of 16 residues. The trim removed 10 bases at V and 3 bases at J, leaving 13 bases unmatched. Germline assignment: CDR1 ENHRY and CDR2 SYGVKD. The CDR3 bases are TGTGCCACCGTTTCCTCCGGGACTAGCGGAAAAGAGACCCAGTACTTC. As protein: CATVSSGTSGKETQYF.

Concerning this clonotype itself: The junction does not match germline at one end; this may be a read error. Here the CDR3 DNA reads TGTGCCGGCAGTTACTCGAAGGGAGGGCACGGGGAGCTGTTTTTT. It codes for CAGSYSKGGHGELFF. The chain recombines TRBV6-2 or TRBV6-3 with TRBJ2-2, with 7 bases fitting TRBD2. This CDR3 is 15 amino acids long. Germline V gene lookup returns CDR1 MNHEY and CDR2 SVGEGT.

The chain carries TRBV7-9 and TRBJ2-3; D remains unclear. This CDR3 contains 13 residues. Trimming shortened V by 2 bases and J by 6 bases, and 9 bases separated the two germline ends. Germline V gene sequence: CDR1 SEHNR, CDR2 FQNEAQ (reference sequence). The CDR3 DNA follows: TGTGCCAGCAGCTTATTTCTCGACGATACGCAGTATTTT. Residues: CASSLFLDDTQYF.

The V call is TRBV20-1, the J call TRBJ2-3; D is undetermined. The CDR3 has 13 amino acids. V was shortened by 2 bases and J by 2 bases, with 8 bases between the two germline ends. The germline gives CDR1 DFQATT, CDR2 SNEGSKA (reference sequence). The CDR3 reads CSARITLTDTQYF. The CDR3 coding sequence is TGCAGTGCTAGAATAACTCTCACAGATACGCAGTATTTT.

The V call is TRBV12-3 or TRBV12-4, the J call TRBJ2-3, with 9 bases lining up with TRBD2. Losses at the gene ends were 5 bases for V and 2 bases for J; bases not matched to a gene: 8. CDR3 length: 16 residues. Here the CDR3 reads CASSQLLAGPTDTQYF. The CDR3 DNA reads TGTGCCAGCAGTCAGTTACTAGCGGGTCCCACAGATACGCAGTATTTT.

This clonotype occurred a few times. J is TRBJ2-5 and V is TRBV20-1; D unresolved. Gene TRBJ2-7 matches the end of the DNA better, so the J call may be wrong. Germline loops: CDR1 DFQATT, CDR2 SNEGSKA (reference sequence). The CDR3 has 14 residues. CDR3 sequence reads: CSALRFTSSYEQYF. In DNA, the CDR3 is TGCAGTGCCCTGCGGTTTACCTCTTCCTACGAGCAGTACTTC.

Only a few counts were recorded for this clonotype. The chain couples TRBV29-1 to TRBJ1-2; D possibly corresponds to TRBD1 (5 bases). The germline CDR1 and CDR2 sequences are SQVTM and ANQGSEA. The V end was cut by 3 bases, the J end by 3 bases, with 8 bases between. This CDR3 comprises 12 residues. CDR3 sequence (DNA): TGCAGCGTTGAGGGGGGTTACTATGGCTACACCTTC. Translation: CSVEGGYYGYTF.

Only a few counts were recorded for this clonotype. CDR3 protein: CASSPGGLAGGYTF. CDR3 bases: TGTGCCAGCAGTCCCGGCGGCCTTGCGGGGGGCTACACCTTC. The V gene is TRBV6-2 or TRBV6-3, the J gene TRBJ1-2, with D unresolved. Trimming stripped 5 bases from V and 8 bases from J, with 18 bases between. CDR3 length equals 14 residues. In germline, CDR1 is MNHEY, CDR2 SVGEGT.

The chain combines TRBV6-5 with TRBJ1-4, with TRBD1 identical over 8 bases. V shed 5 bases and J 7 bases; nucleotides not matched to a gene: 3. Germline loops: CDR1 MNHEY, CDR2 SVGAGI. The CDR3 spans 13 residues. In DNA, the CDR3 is TGTGCCAGCAGTCCCGGACAGGGTGAAAAACTGTTTTTT. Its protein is CASSPGQGEKLFF.

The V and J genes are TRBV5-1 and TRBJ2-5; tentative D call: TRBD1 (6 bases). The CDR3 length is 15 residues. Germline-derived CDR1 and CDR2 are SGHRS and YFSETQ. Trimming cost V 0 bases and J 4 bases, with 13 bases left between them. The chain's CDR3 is CASSLAFDRPETQYF. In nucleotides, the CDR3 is TGCGCCAGCAGCTTGGCCTTCGACAGGCCAGAGACCCAGTACTTC.

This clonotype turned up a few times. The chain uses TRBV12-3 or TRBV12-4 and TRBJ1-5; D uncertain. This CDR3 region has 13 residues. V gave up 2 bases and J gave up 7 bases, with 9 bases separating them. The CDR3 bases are TGTGCCAGCAGTTTAACCTGGGGACAGCCCCAGCATTTT. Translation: CASSLTWGQPQHF.

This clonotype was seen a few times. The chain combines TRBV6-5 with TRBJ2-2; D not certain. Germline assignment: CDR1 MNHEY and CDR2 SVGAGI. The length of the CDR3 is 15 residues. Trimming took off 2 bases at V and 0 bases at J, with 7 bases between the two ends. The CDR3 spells CASSYDSSNTGELFF. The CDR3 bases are TGTGCCAGCAGTTACGACTCATCGAACACCGGGGAGCTGTTTTTT.

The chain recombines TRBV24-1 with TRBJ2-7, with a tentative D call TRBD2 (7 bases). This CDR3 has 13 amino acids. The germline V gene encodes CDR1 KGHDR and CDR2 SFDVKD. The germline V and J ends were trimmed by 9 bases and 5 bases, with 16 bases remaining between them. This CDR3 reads CATLGGRFDEQYF. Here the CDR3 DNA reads TGTGCCACCTTGGGGGGGCGCTTTGACGAGCAGTACTTC.

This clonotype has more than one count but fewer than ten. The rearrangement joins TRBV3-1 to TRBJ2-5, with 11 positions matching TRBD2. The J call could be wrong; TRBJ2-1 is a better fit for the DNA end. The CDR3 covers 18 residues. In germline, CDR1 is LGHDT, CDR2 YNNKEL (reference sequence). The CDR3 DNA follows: TGTGCCAGCAGCCAAATTCCCCGACTAGCGGGGCCTAACAATGAGCAGTTCTTC. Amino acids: CASSQIPRLAGPNNEQFF.

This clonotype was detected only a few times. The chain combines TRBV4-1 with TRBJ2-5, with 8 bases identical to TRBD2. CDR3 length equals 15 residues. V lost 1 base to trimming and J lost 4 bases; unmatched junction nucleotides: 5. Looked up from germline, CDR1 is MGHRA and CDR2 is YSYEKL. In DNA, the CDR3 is TGCGCCAGCAGCCAAGTTAGCCTAGCGGGAGAGACCCAGTACTTC. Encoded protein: CASSQVSLAGETQYF.

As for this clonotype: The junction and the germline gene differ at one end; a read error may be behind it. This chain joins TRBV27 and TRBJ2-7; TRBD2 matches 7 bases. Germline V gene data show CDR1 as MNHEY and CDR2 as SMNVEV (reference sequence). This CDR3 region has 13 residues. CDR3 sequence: CANSLAGAYEQYF. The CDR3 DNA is TGTGCCAACAGTTTAGCGGGCGCCTACGAGCAGTACTTC.

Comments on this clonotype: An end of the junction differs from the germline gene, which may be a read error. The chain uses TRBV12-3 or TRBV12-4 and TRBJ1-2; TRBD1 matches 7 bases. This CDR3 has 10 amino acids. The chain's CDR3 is CASSPARGDF. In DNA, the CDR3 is TGTGCCAGCAGTCCCGCCAGGGGGGACTTC.

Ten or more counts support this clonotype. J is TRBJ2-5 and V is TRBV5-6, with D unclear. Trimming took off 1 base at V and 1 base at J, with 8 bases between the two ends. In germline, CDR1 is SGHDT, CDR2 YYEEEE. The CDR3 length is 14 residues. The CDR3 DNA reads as TGTGCCAGCAGCTTGCGAGGCATCCAAGAGACCCAGTACTTC. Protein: CASSLRGIQETQYF.

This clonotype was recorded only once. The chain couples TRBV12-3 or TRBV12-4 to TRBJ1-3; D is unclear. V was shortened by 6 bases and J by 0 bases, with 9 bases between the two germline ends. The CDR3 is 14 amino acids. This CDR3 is CASSRGVSGNTIYF. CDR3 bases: TGTGCCAGCAGCCGCGGGGTCTCTGGAAACACCATATATTTT.

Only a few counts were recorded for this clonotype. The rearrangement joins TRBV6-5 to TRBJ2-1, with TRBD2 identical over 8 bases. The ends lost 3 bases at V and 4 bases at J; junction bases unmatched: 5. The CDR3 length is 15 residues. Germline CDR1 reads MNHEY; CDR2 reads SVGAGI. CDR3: CASSYRIAGYNEQFF. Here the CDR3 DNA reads TGTGCCAGCAGTTATCGAATAGCGGGGTACAATGAGCAGTTCTTC.

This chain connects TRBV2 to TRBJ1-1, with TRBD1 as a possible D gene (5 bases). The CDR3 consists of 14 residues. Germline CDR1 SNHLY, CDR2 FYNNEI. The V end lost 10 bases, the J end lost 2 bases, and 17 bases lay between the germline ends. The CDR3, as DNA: TGTGCCATCCGGGGGGGACGGGAAAACACTGAAGCTTTCTTT. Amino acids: CAIRGGRENTEAFF. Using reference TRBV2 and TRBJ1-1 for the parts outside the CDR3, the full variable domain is EPEVTQTPSHQVTQMGQEVILRCVPISNHLYFYWYRQILGQKVEFLVSFYNNEISEKSEIFDDQFSVERPDGSNFTLKIRSTKLEDSAMYFCAIRGGRENTEAFFGQGTRLTVV.